This TCR beta chain was identified during a study of regulatory T cells in long-lasting Graves disease. Regarding time point: persistent/refractory GD, antithyroid drugs over 5 years with positive TRAb. RNA isolated from PBMCs was used to make the TCR library. For TCR beta, libraries came from iRepertoire HTBI primers and Arm-PCR of CDR3 regions. Study processing details: Throughout the samples, researchers identified about 62 TRBV and approximately 13 TRBJ segments. TCRdb redid the calling of the multiplex PCR reads with MiXCR, one entry per CDR3 protein. It is TCRdb's table, rather than the study itself, that gives the V and J calls and clone size. The table has 300,000 to 350,000 distinct CDR3 sequences, 20% seen once. In germline, CDR1 is SNHLY, CDR2 FYNNEI. This CDR3 is 16 amino acids long. Trimming shortened V by 2 bases and J by 5 bases, and 13 bases separated the two germline ends. This clonotype was found once. A read error may be the cause here, since a much bigger clone is one base away.

This sequence was found in a female donor with Graves disease. The sample in question was peripheral blood mononuclear cells (PBMCs), obtained when the disease was refractory, from a patient treated with antithyroid drugs. The V gene is TRBV2, the J gene TRBJ1-6; tentatively, D is TRBD1 (5 bases). This chain's CDR3 is CASSEWGGEDNSPLHF. In DNA, the CDR3 is TGTGCCAGCAGTGAATGGGGGGGGGAAGATAATTCACCCCTCCACTTT. The whole variable domain, filled in from reference TRBV2 and TRBJ1-6, reads EPEVTQTPSHQVTQMGQEVILRCVPISNHLYFYWYRQILGQKVEFLVSFYNNEISEKSEIFDDQFSVERPDGSNFTLKIRSTKLEDSAMYFCASSEWGGEDNSPLHFGNGTRLTVT.